Reported below is one TCR beta chain. Its antigen is not identified. The table came from immunoSEQ multiplex PCR; TCRdb's copy has only in-frame clones and leaves some out. The table shows tens of thousands of clones, with around 74% occurring only once. The data derive from a study of vaccination effects on CD4 cells after COVID-19. Study outcomes and limitations: Cross-reactivity toward common cold coronaviruses was confined to only 1 of 255 vaccine-induced clones in healthy vaccinees. No early post-infection timepoints were available in the study, which also included few convalescent patients.

Sequencing was preceded by expansion of antigen-specific CD4+ T cells with viral peptide pools in the ViraFEST assay. When ten to eleven days of culture had elapsed, CD4+ T cells were isolated. Participants received two doses of either the BNT162b2 or mRNA-1273 vaccine. The V gene's germline CDR1 is SGHRS and CDR2 YFSETQ. Trimming pared 4 bases from V and 7 bases from J, leaving 19 bases between. The CDR3 has 15 amino acids. The sequence derives from a human donor who received a COVID-19 vaccine. The sequencing here drew on CD4+ T cells from PBMCs cultured with HCoV-OC43 spike peptides, taken after COVID-19 vaccination. Subset given: HCoV-OC43 spike overlapping peptide pool stimulation. The rearrangement joins TRBV5-1 to TRBJ2-3; D is perhaps TRBD2 (7 bases). The CDR3 sequence is CASSRGGSELNTQYF. CDR3 coding DNA: TGCGCCAGCAGCAGGGGGGGGTCGGAGTTGAATACGCAGTATTTT.